The 20 T cell receptor beta chains below all came from one sample that was sequenced in a study of blood T cells in healthy people across ages. Together with a sample-barcoded 5' primer, a J-beta primer mix was included in a second PCR lasting about 7 to 12 cycles. TCRdb recomputed calls from the 5' RACE reads with MiXCR, one row per CDR3 protein. The sample lists 950,000 to 1,200,000 distinct CDR3 sequences, 30% to 40% occurring once. The sequenced material came from blood. The receptors stem from a man aged 18 to 29 in good health.

CDR3 protein: CASSVARGFHEQYF. The CDR3 DNA reads as TGTGCCAGCAGCGTAGCCAGGGGGTTCCACGAGCAGTACTTC. The chain joins TRBV9 to TRBJ2-7, with 7 nucleotides matching TRBD1. Germline CDR1 SGDLS, CDR2 YYNGEE. The CDR3 spans 14 residues. V was clipped by 0 bases and J by 5 bases; unmatched bases: 5.

The rearrangement joins TRBV7-6 to TRBJ1-2, with a weak D call TRBD1 (5 bases). V gave up 5 bases and J gave up 8 bases, with 12 bases separating them. The CDR3 totals 12 residues. Germline values: CDR1 SGHVS, CDR2 FNYEAQ. CDR3 region: CASSPAGAGYTF. The CDR3, as DNA: TGTGCCAGCAGCCCAGCCGGGGCCGGCTACACCTTC.

The rearrangement uses TRBV5-1 and TRBJ1-6; D unclear. CDR3 size: 14 residues. The ends were cut back, 0 bases at V and 7 bases at J, with 8 bases in the middle. Germline assignment: CDR1 SGHRS and CDR2 YFSETQ. The chain's CDR3 is CASSLGASNSPLHF. As DNA, the CDR3 is TGCGCCAGCAGCTTGGGTGCTTCAAATTCACCCCTCCACTTT.

This chain joins TRBV28 and TRBJ1-2, with 7 bases that match TRBD1. The CDR3 has 15 residues. Germline CDR1 and CDR2: MDHEN and SYDVKM. V dropped 5 bases and J dropped 4; count of bases not matched to a gene: 10. DNA of the CDR3: TGTGCCAGCAGTCGAACGGACGACAGGGTCTATGGCTACACCTTC. It is translated as CASSRTDDRVYGYTF.

This clonotype occurred many times. The chain has TRBV10-3 and TRBJ1-2, with D perhaps TRBD1 (5 bases). This CDR3 comprises 13 residues. CDR1 is ENHRY and CDR2 is SYGVKD in the germline V gene. V was clipped by 4 bases and J by 4 bases, with 10 bases between them. The chain's CDR3 is CAISGNRIYGYTF. The CDR3 DNA sequence: TGTGCCATCAGTGGGAACAGGATCTATGGCTACACCTTC.

The CDR3 here is CSANPSGAPVGELFF. CDR3 nucleotide sequence: TGCAGTGCTAATCCTAGCGGGGCCCCAGTCGGGGAGCTGTTTTTT. The chain links TRBV20-1 to TRBJ2-2; 9 bases fit TRBD2. Germline V gives CDR1 DFQATT, CDR2 SNEGSKA (reference sequence). This CDR3 has 15 amino acids. Trimming cost V 4 bases and J 7 bases; bases outside gene matches: 10.

The chain is built from TRBV11-2 and TRBJ1-5, with D perhaps matching TRBD1 (5 bases). Between the trimmed V and J ends, which lost 4 bases and 9 bases, there was a span of 22 bases. The CDR3 sequence is 16 residues long. The V gene's germline CDR1 is SGHAT and CDR2 FQNNGV. Written as DNA, the CDR3 is TGTGCCAGCAGCTCTGGGACGGGGAGTTTCGGTAGGCCCCAGCATTTT. This translates into CASSSGTGSFGRPQHF. The full variable domain, rest sourced from reference TRBV11-2 and TRBJ1-5, is EAGVAQSPRYKIIEKRQSVAFWCNPISGHATLYWYQQILGQGPKLLIQFQNNGVVDDSQLPKDRFSAERLKGVDSTLKIQPAKLEDSAVYLCASSSGTGSFGRPQHFGDGTRLSIL.

This chain's CDR3 is CASTIQGSSTDTQYF. The CDR3 coding sequence is TGTGCCAGCACGATACAGGGAAGTAGCACAGATACGCAGTATTTT. This chain uses TRBV5-5 with TRBJ2-3, with D possibly TRBD1 on 6 matching bases. The germline CDR1 and CDR2 sequences are SGHKS and YYEKEE (reference sequence). CDR3 size: 15 residues. The V gene lost 6 bases and the J gene lost 0 bases, with 14 bases spanning the gap.

This clonotype has only a few counts. The chain couples TRBV12-3 or TRBV12-4 to TRBJ1-1, with D perhaps TRBD1 (5 bases). The CDR3 consists of 13 residues. V shed 8 bases and J shed 4 bases, with 14 bases lying between them. The CDR3 region is CASGPPGGTEAFF. CDR3 bases: TGTGCCAGCGGACCCCCGGGGGGCACTGAAGCTTTCTTT.

The table lists this clonotype with a few counts. The genes are TRBV29-1 and TRBJ2-1; D not resolved. The V end lost 7 bases, the J end lost 4 bases, and 11 bases lay between the germline ends. Germline CDR1 and CDR2: SQVTM and ANQGSEA. The CDR3 has 12 residues. CDR3 sequence reads: CSGRTSYNEQFF. The CDR3 DNA reads as TGCAGCGGCCGAACGAGTTACAATGAGCAGTTCTTC.

On this clonotype: A read error may produce the germline difference seen at one junction end. The genes are TRBV6-2 or TRBV6-3 and TRBJ2-3, with D hard to call. Germline lookup yields CDR1 MNHEY and CDR2 SVGEGT. CDR3 length: 13 amino acids. The CDR3 loop reads CASSPRPPDTQNF. CDR3 nucleotides: TGTGCCAGCAGTCCCCGGCCCCCAGATACGCAGAATTTT.

This chain links TRBV12-3 or TRBV12-4 with TRBJ1-2, with unresolved D. The length of the CDR3 is 15 residues. Trimming pared 4 bases from V and 2 bases from J, leaving 14 bases between. CDR3 sequence (DNA): TGTGCCAGCAGTTCCCGCCCGACCGCGAACTATGGCTACACCTTC. Protein: CASSSRPTANYGYTF.

The rearrangement uses TRBV3-1 and TRBJ2-2; D is uncertain. V was shortened by 1 base and J by 6 bases, with 6 bases between the two germline ends. The length of the CDR3 is 13 residues. Germline CDR1 and CDR2: LGHDT and YNNKEL (reference sequence). The CDR3 region has the DNA TGTGCCAGCAGCCAAGTAAAACCCGGGGAGCTGTTTTTT. Protein: CASSQVKPGELFF.

The rearrangement uses TRBV9 and TRBJ1-2; TRBD1 agrees at 7 bases. Trimming took 0 bases from V and 4 from J; bases not matched to a gene: 6. This CDR3 is 15 amino acids long. Germline CDR1 and CDR2: SGDLS and YYNGEE. CDR3 sequence: CASSVGAGTVYGYTF. The CDR3 coding sequence is TGTGCCAGCAGCGTAGGGGCGGGGACAGTCTATGGCTACACCTTC.

Turning to this clonotype: At one end the junction does not follow the germline gene, possibly because of a read error. The chain employs TRBV9 and TRBJ2-3, with a tentative D call TRBD2 (5 bases). The CDR3 spans 16 residues. CDR1 SGDLS and CDR2 YYNGEE come from the germline V gene. The CDR3 region is CASSVGLAEGTDTRYF. CDR3 nucleotides: TGTGCCAGCAGCGTAGGGCTAGCAGAAGGCACAGATACGCGGTATTTT.

The chain carries TRBV3-1 and TRBJ1-2; D is ambiguous. The CDR3 runs 13 residues. The germline CDR1 and CDR2 sequences are LGHDT and YNNKEL (reference sequence). V was shortened by 4 bases and J by 8 bases, with 14 bases between the two germline ends. The CDR3 nucleotides are TGTGCCAGCAGCCGCCGTGGTGCCGGGGGCTACACCTTC. Translating it yields CASSRRGAGGYTF.

This clonotype was picked up one time. This chain connects TRBV20-1 to TRBJ2-3, with 8 bases fitting TRBD2. Per the germline V gene, CDR1 is DFQATT and CDR2 is SNEGSKA (reference sequence). Germline trimming cut 6 bases from V and 5 bases from J; bases unmatched to any gene: 16. There are 16 residues in the CDR3. CDR3: CSANGLAGGPGDTQYF. CDR3 in DNA: TGCAGTGCCAACGGACTGGCGGGGGGCCCCGGAGATACGCAGTATTTT.

This chain links TRBV12-3 or TRBV12-4 with TRBJ1-3; TRBD1 is a possible D gene (5 bases). This CDR3 has 15 amino acids. V was trimmed by 6 bases and J by 2 bases, leaving 14 bases between them. DNA for the CDR3: TGTGCCAGCAGGCTTAGCGGGACTACTGGAAACACCATATATTTT. Translating gives CASRLSGTTGNTIYF.

This sequence joins TRBV7-9 and TRBJ2-2; tentatively, D is TRBD2 (5 bases). Germline V gives CDR1 SEHNR, CDR2 FQNEAQ (reference sequence). The CDR3 has 14 amino acids. V was cut by 7 bases and J by 5 bases, with 14 bases left in between. DNA for the CDR3: TGTGCCAGCACCGTCGGGGAATTAACCGGGGAGCTGTTTTTT. It yields the protein CASTVGELTGELFF. The full variable domain, completed using reference TRBV7-9 and TRBJ2-2, is DTGVSQNPRHKITKRGQNVTFRCDPISEHNRLYWYRQTLGQGPEFLTYFQNEAQLEKSRLLSDRFSAERPKGSFSTLEIQRTEQGDSAMYLCASTVGELTGELFFGEGSRLTVL.

This clonotype was seen just once. The chain links TRBV12-3 or TRBV12-4 to TRBJ1-6; D unclear. The CDR3 runs 13 residues. V was trimmed by 8 bases and J by 8 bases, leaving 13 bases between them. The CDR3 here is CASGVLEDSPLHF. CDR3 nucleotide sequence: TGTGCCAGCGGTGTCTTGGAGGATTCACCCCTCCACTTT.